This T cell receptor (beta chain) originates from a study of control samples from healthy donors and cancer patients. Sequenced by immunoSEQ multiplex PCR; TCRdb stores in-frame clones only, minus some. The table has 85,000 to 120,000 clones, about 92% seen once. The receptor was derived from a woman younger than 35 in good health. The sequencing sample was made of blood.

CDR3 sequence: CASSAGTGTALDEQYF. The CDR3 DNA sequence: TGTGCCAGCAGCGCGGGGACCGGGACAGCCCTTGACGAGCAGTACTTC. The chain is built from TRBV9 and TRBJ2-7, with 7 bases fitting TRBD1. Germline V gene lookup returns CDR1 SGDLS and CDR2 YYNGEE. V was clipped by 3 bases and J by 5 bases; unmatched bases: 14. There are 16 residues in the CDR3.